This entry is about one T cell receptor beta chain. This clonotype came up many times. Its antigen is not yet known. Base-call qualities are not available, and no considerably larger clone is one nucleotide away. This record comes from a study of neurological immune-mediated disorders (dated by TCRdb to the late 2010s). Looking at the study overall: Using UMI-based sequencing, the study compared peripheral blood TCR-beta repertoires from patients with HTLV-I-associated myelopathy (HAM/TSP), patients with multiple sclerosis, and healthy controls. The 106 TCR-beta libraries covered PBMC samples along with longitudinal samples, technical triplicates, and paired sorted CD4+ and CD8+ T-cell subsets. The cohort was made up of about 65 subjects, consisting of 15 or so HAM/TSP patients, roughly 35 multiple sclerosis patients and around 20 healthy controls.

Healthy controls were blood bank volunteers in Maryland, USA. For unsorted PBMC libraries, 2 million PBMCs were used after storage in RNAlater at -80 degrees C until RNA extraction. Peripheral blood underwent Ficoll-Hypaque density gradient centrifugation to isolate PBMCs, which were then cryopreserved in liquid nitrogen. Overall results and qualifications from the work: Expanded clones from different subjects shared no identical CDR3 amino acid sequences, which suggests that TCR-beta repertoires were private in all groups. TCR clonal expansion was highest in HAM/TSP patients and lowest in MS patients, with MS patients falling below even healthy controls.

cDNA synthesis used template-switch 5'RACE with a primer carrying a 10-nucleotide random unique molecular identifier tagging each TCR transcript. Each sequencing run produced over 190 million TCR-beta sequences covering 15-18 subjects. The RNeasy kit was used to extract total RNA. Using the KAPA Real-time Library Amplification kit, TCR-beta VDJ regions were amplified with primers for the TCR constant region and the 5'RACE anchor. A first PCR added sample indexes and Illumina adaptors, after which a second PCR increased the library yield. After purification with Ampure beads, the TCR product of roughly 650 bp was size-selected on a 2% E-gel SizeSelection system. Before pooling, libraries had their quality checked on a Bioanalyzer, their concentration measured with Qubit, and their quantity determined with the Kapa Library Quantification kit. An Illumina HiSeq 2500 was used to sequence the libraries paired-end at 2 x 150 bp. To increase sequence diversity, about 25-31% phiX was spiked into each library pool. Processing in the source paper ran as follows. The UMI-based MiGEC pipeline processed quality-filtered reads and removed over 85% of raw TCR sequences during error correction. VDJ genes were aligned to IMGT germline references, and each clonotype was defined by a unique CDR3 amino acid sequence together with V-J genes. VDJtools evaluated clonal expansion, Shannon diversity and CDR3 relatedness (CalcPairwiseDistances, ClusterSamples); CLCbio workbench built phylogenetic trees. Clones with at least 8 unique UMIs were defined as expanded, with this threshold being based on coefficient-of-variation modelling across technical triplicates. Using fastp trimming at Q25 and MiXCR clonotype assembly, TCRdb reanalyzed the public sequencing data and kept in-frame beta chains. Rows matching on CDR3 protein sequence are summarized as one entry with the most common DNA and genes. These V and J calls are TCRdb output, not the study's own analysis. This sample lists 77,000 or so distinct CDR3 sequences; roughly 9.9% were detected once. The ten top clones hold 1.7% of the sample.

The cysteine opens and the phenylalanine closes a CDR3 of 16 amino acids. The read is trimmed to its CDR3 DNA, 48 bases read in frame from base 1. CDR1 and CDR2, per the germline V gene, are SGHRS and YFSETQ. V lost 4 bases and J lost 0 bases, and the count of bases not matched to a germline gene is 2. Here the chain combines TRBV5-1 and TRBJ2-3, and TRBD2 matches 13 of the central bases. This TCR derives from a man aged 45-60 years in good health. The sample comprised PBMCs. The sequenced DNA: TGCGCCAGCAGCACGGGACTAGCGGGGAGCACAGATACGCAGTATTTT. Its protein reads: CASSTGLAGSTDTQYF.